A single sample is the source of the 8 T cell receptor beta chains below, sequenced in a study of CD8+CD57+ T cells in acquired aplastic anemia. The template for TCR beta VDJ and CDR3 sequence profiling was genomic DNA. Using its own MiXCR run on the reads, TCRdb lists one record per CDR3 protein. This sample has 250,000 to 300,000 distinct CDR3 sequences; 55% to 65% occur once, and the top ten carry 8%. Sequencing was done on a sample of sorted CD4+, CD8+, or CD8+CD57+ T cells (not recorded which) from PBMCs. These receptors came from a human donor with severe aplastic anemia or a healthy control (not recorded which).

This clonotype was seen many times. The gene calls are TRBV18 and TRBJ2-5, with TRBD1 matching over 9 bases. V gave up 1 base and J gave up 3 bases; unmatched junction bases: 3. The CDR3 has 15 residues. Germline V lookup: CDR1 KGHSH, CDR2 LQKENI. CDR3 sequence reads: CASSPLRTGEETQYF. As DNA, the CDR3 is TGTGCCAGCTCACCACTACGGACAGGGGAAGAGACCCAGTACTTC.

The chain joins TRBV11-2 to TRBJ2-5, with 8 bases matching TRBD1. This CDR3 has 18 residues. V gave up 4 bases and J gave up 5 bases; unmatched junction bases: 18. The germline V gene has CDR1 SGHAT and CDR2 FQNNGV. The CDR3 loop reads CASSSDGVDRGFTETQYF. The CDR3 DNA reads TGTGCCAGCAGCTCCGACGGCGTCGACAGGGGCTTTACGGAGACCCAGTACTTC.

This clonotype was picked up many times. The chain recombines TRBV19 with TRBJ1-1; no reliable D call. The V gene lost 3 bases and the J gene lost 1 base, with 12 bases spanning the gap. Germline V CDR1 and CDR2: LNHDA, SQIVND (reference sequence). The CDR3 spans 15 residues. In nucleotides, the CDR3 is TGTGCCAGTAGTATCGAGGGTCTAAGGAACACTGAAGCTTTCTTT. Translation gives CASSIEGLRNTEAFF.

The chain employs TRBV9 and TRBJ1-3, with D perhaps matching TRBD1 (5 bases). Trimming cost V 4 bases and J 5 bases, with 10 bases left between them. This CDR3 comprises 13 residues. CDR1 is SGDLS, CDR2 YYNGEE, per germline. The CDR3 nucleotides read TGTGCCAGCAGCCATCGACAGAGAAACACCATATATTTT. Its translation is CASSHRQRNTIYF.

Only one count was recorded for this clonotype. This chain connects TRBV2 to TRBJ2-7, with 8 positions matching TRBD2. The CDR3 totals 15 residues. The germline V gene encodes CDR1 SNHLY and CDR2 FYNNEI. The V and J ends lost 3 bases and 4 bases, in that order; junction bases with no gene match: 8. DNA of the CDR3: TGTGCCAGCAGTGAGGCGGCTAGCGGGTGGTACGAGCAGTACTTC. It codes for CASSEAASGWYEQYF.

This clonotype has only a few counts. V and J are TRBV19 and TRBJ1-5; the D is unclear. CDR3 length: 13 residues. Germline CDR1 is LNHDA and CDR2 is SQIVND (reference sequence). V was pared by 5 bases and J by 6 bases, with 11 bases between. The CDR3 DNA is TGTGCCAGTAGTTGGGAGCCGTCTCAGCCCCAGCATTTT. Residues: CASSWEPSQPQHF.

The chain is built from TRBV20-1 and TRBJ2-5; no reliable D call. The germline gives CDR1 DFQATT, CDR2 SNEGSKA (reference sequence). The V end lost 2 bases, the J end lost 4 bases, and 14 bases lay between the germline ends. This CDR3 region has 14 residues. In DNA, the CDR3 is TGCAGTGCTAGACCCTACGTTTGGGCAGAGACCCAGTACTTC. Protein sequence: CSARPYVWAETQYF.

The rearrangement links TRBV10-1 to TRBJ1-5; D is ambiguous. Per germline, CDR1 WNHNN and CDR2 SYGVQD (reference sequence). There are 19 residues in the CDR3. The ends were cut back, 8 bases at V and 0 bases at J, with 26 bases in the middle. The CDR3 here is CASLVWGGYFLYSNQPQHF. Here the CDR3 DNA reads TGCGCCAGCTTGGTTTGGGGAGGGTATTTTCTTTATAGCAATCAGCCCCAGCATTTT.